These T cell receptor beta chains were read from a single sample in a study of cytomegalovirus exposure and HLA in healthy donors. Only in-frame clones appear in the TCRdb table, and some are missing; sequencing was by immunoSEQ multiplex PCR. The profile shows 150,000 to 200,000 clones, 70% to 80% of them singletons. The material sequenced was PBMCs. All receptors derive from a middle-aged man in good health and CMV-seronegative. Each CDR3 is given with its conserved first and last residue. Each record gives: D gene, J gene, clone size, V gene, CDR3 DNA, CDR3 protein. D genes are given only for firm matches. The size entry is marked missing in some rows and otherwise reads once, few, many or a size class.

d_call: -; j_call: TRBJ2-2; clone_size: -; v_call: TRBV9; cdr3_nt: TGTGCCAGCAGCGACAATATTGGGGAGCTGTTTTTT; cdr3_aa: CASSDNIGELFF
d_call: TRBD2; j_call: TRBJ2-1; clone_size: -; v_call: TRBV14; cdr3_nt: TGTGCCAGCAAATCCTCCGGGAGGGGCTACAATGAGCAGTTCTTC; cdr3_aa: CASKSSGRGYNEQFF
d_call: -; j_call: TRBJ2-7; clone_size: few; v_call: TRBV5-1; cdr3_nt: TGCGCCAGCAGCTTAAGGACTGGGGACTACGAGCAGTACTTC; cdr3_aa: CASSLRTGDYEQYF
d_call: TRBD1; j_call: TRBJ2-1; clone_size: -; v_call: TRBV27; cdr3_nt: TGTGCCAGCAGTCCCCTACAGGGGGCGGGCAATGAGCAGTTCTTC; cdr3_aa: CASSPLQGAGNEQFF
d_call: TRBD2; j_call: TRBJ2-1; clone_size: once; v_call: TRBV5-1; cdr3_nt: TGCGCCAGCACCTCCGGGACTAGCGGGAGTCATGAGCAGTTCTTC; cdr3_aa: CASTSGTSGSHEQFF
d_call: -; j_call: TRBJ1-1; clone_size: -; v_call: TRBV7-9; cdr3_nt: TGTTCCAGCTACTCATGGCAGGACACTGAAGCTTTCTTT; cdr3_aa: CSSYSWQDTEAFF
d_call: -; j_call: TRBJ2-5; clone_size: few; v_call: TRBV19; cdr3_nt: TGTGCCAGTAGTACCTGGGGAACGGGAAGTAAAGAGACCCAGTACTTC; cdr3_aa: CASSTWGTGSKETQYF
d_call: TRBD2; j_call: TRBJ2-1; clone_size: once; v_call: TRBV7-3; cdr3_nt: TGTGCCAGCAGCATAGGGACTAGCGGGACCTACAATGAGCAGTTCTTC; cdr3_aa: CASSIGTSGTYNEQFF
d_call: -; j_call: TRBJ2-2; clone_size: once; v_call: TRBV5-1; cdr3_nt: TGCGCCAGCGACAGCAGTAACACCGGGGAGCTGTTTTTT; cdr3_aa: CASDSSNTGELFF
d_call: TRBD1; j_call: TRBJ1-4; clone_size: -; v_call: TRBV2; cdr3_nt: TGTGCCAGCAGTGAAAGGGGGCAGGGGGGCGAAAAACTGTTTTTT; cdr3_aa: CASSERGQGGEKLFF
d_call: -; j_call: TRBJ2-5; clone_size: -; v_call: TRBV5-1; cdr3_nt: TGCGCCAGCCAAGAGGTCCCCTCCGCAGGAGGGGAAGAGACCCAGTACTTC; cdr3_aa: CASQEVPSAGGEETQYF
d_call: -; j_call: TRBJ2-1; clone_size: few; v_call: TRBV28; cdr3_nt: TGTGCCAGCAGTTGGACTTCCCCCTACAATGAGCAGTTCTTC; cdr3_aa: CASSWTSPYNEQFF
d_call: TRBD1; j_call: TRBJ1-4; clone_size: -; v_call: TRBV5-1; cdr3_nt: TGCGCCAGCAGCTTGGGGACAGGCGCCAAAGAAAAACTGTTTTTT; cdr3_aa: CASSLGTGAKEKLFF
d_call: -; j_call: TRBJ1-2; clone_size: -; v_call: TRBV19; cdr3_nt: TGTGCCAGTGGATGGACTGAATATGGCTACACCTTC; cdr3_aa: CASGWTEYGYTF
d_call: -; j_call: TRBJ2-7; clone_size: -; v_call: TRBV7-9; cdr3_nt: TGTGCCAGCAGCAACCGTGGGGTAGCGGCCTACGAGCAGTACTTC; cdr3_aa: CASSNRGVAAYEQYF